The clone carrying this T cell receptor (beta chain) has a single count. Antigen: not known. The sample comes from a study of OX40 agonist ivuxolimab in advanced cancers. In the study overall: Patients undergoing dose escalation presented with hepatocellular carcinoma, melanoma, renal cell or head and neck cancer.

The protocol was immunoSEQ multiplex PCR, while the TCRdb copy is restricted to in-frame clones and leaves out a portion. The repertoire consists of under 65,000 clones, with 80% to 90% occurring once and the leading ten covering 9% to 15%. Study-level points and caveats: CD8+ T cells showed, on average, more clonal expansion than CD4+ cells. The investigators did not determine what antigen specificity the expanded peripheral T cells had.

CDR1 and CDR2 from the germline V gene are SQVTM and ANQGSEA. The CDR3 consists of 14 residues. Trimming left V 6 bases short and J 0 bases short, with 11 bases between. The sample in question was CD4+ or CD8+ T cells sorted from blood, obtained in a trial of the OX40 agonist ivuxolimab. The V gene is TRBV29-1, the J gene TRBJ1-4; no firm D call. The TCR sequence derives from an adult with an advanced solid tumor such as melanoma, head and neck, liver or kidney cancer. The CDR3 nucleotides are TGCAGCGTCTCCGAAGCTGCAACTAATGAAAAACTGTTTTTT. It codes for CSVSEAATNEKLFF.